The 4 T cell receptor beta chains listed next were all sequenced from one sample in a study of OX40 agonist ivuxolimab in advanced cancers. Sequenced by immunoSEQ multiplex PCR; TCRdb stores in-frame clones only, minus some. The sample consists of around 100,000 clones, 91% of them appearing once. The input for sequencing was CD4+ or CD8+ T cells sorted from blood, taken in a trial of the OX40 agonist ivuxolimab. These receptors all come from an adult with an advanced solid tumor such as melanoma, head and neck, liver or kidney cancer.

The V call is TRBV7-9, the J call TRBJ1-4, with unresolved D. V was cut by 1 base and J by 4 bases, with 7 bases left in between. The CDR3 is made up of 14 amino acids. Germline CDR1 SEHNR, CDR2 FQNEAQ (reference sequence). As DNA, the CDR3 is TGTGCCAGCAGCTTAGGAGCTCTTAATGAAAAACTGTTTTTT. Translating gives CASSLGALNEKLFF.

This clone was seen a few times. The chain has TRBV28 and TRBJ2-1; 9 nucleotides match TRBD2. Germline V gene sequence: CDR1 MDHEN, CDR2 SYDVKM. Trimming at V came to 6 bases and at J to 4 bases, leaving 4 bases not matched to a gene. The CDR3 covers 14 residues. The CDR3 DNA follows: TGTGCCAGCAGGGCGGGGGGGACATACAATGAGCAGTTCTTC. This translates into CASRAGGTYNEQFF.

The chain couples TRBV10-3 to TRBJ2-1; 12 positions agree with TRBD2. The length of the CDR3 is 15 residues. The trim removed 6 bases at V and 9 bases at J, leaving 9 bases unmatched. The germline gives CDR1 ENHRY, CDR2 SYGVKD. CDR3 loop: CAISGLAGMRGEQFF. The CDR3 bases are TGTGCCATCAGCGGACTAGCGGGGATGAGGGGTGAGCAGTTCTTC.

This chain uses TRBV5-1 with TRBJ2-1, with 7 nucleotides matching TRBD2. V lost 0 bases, J lost 0 bases, and 3 bases stayed unmatched. The germline CDR1 and CDR2 sequences are SGHRS and YFSETQ. This CDR3 is 16 amino acids long. CDR3 in amino acids: CASSLGAGSSYNEQFF. The CDR3, as DNA: TGCGCCAGCAGCTTGGGAGCGGGAAGCTCCTACAATGAGCAGTTCTTC.